This T cell receptor beta chain is drawn from a study of early T cells in non-severe SARS-CoV-2 infection. Study summary: Alpha and beta chains were unpaired, from unsorted whole-blood bulk RNA.

Comments on this clonotype: Its specificity is unknown.

Study observations and caveats: Matching results from VDJdb favored anti-spike CD8 responses, leaving private and CD4 specificities undetected.

Individual cDNA molecules were tagged with unique molecular identifiers, the study reported. Each CDR3 protein is one row after TCRdb ran MiXCR on the 5' RACE reads. The repertoire holds approximately 77,000 distinct CDR3 sequences, approximately 12% seen once, with approximately 3.6% in the top ten. What was sequenced was whole blood. This TCR derives from an adult who was a healthcare worker with PCR-confirmed SARS-CoV-2 infection or an uninfected control (not recorded which).

In DNA form, the CDR3 reads TGTGCCAGCAGTGAAGCGGGACAGATAGAGACCCAGTACTTC. The encoded protein is CASSEAGQIETQYF. The V call is TRBV2, the J call TRBJ2-5; 7 bases are a match to TRBD1. Germline loops: CDR1 SNHLY, CDR2 FYNNEI. The CDR3 is 14 residues long. The ends lost 0 bases at V and 4 bases at J; junction bases unmatched: 2. The variable domain in full, with the rest retrieved from reference TRBV2 and TRBJ2-5, is EPEVTQTPSHQVTQMGQEVILRCVPISNHLYFYWYRQILGQKVEFLVSFYNNEISEKSEIFDDQFSVERPDGSNFTLKIRSTKLEDSAMYFCASSEAGQIETQYFGPGTRLLVL.